Listed here are 23 T cell receptor beta chains from one sample, sequenced in a study of tumor-infiltrating lymphocytes in primary liver carcinoma. The approximately 17-32 mg bulk tissue piece was not sorted before simultaneous RNA and DNA extraction. Starting material of 500 ng total RNA yielded TCR beta cDNA via a constant-region primer. Each TCR beta library was derived from three nested multiplex PCR rounds that employed slightly modified ARM-PCR. The first two PCR rounds used TRBV1-TRBV30 forward primers with a C-beta reverse primer, about 10 cycles each. A single record per CDR3 protein comes from TCRdb applying MiXCR to the multiplex PCR reads. The sample shows roughly 23,000 distinct CDR3 sequences, approximately 70% of them seen only once. Sequencing was carried out using liver tumor tissue from sampling region 1. Subset given: tumor region T1, superior pole. The receptors were sampled from a man aged 35 to 55 with primary liver carcinoma and hepatitis B virus infection.

Details on this clonotype: This CDR3 fails to terminate in the conserved phenylalanine or tryptophan, so it likely reflects a read error. V usage is TRBV4-2 and J usage is TRBJ2-3; 10 bases map to TRBD2. The germline CDR1 and CDR2 sequences are LGHNA and YNFKEQ. The CDR3 is 18 residues long. CDR3 in amino acids: CASCQVSLLAGATDTQYS. The CDR3 DNA reads as TGTGCCAGCTGCCAAGTGTCGCTTCTAGCGGGAGCGACAGATACGCAGTATTCT.

Concerning this clonotype itself: Its ends do not fully match the called genes, so a read error is possible. The chain carries TRBV29-1 and TRBJ1-1, with a possible D match to TRBD1 (5 bases). The CDR3 length is 13 residues. Germline CDR1 and CDR2: SQVTM and ANQGSEA. CDR3: CSIVRTGVTEAFF. The DNA of the CDR3 is TGCAGCATTGTACGTACGGGGGTTACTGAAGCCTTCTTT.

This clonotype was counted many times. J is TRBJ2-7 and V is TRBV11-2; no definite D call. V lost 6 bases and J 7 bases, leaving 10 bases between the germline ends. The CDR3 is made up of 11 amino acids. Germline CDR1 SGHAT, CDR2 FQNNGV. The CDR3 is CASSPASEQYF. The CDR3 DNA reads as TGTGCCAGCAGTCCAGCCAGTGAGCAGTACTTC.

A single count supports this clonotype. The junction differs from germline at one of its ends, possibly a read error. The chain has TRBV11-2 and TRBJ2-3, with D possibly TRBD2 on 5 matching bases. CDR1 is SGHAT and CDR2 is FQNNGV in the germline V gene. The CDR3 contains 15 residues. CDR3 sequence: CASSSYVGSPDTQYF. The DNA for the CDR3 is TGTGCAAGCAGCTCGTACGTTGGGAGCCCAGATACGCAGTATTTT.

In the case of this clonotype: One junction end does not reproduce the germline sequence, and a read error may be involved. This chain links TRBV4-2 with TRBJ2-7, with 8 bases identical to TRBD2. This CDR3 is 18 amino acids long. The germline gives CDR1 LGHNA, CDR2 YNFKEQ. The CDR3 DNA reads TGTGCCAGCAGTGGAAAACCGGGACTAACGGGAGGGCCACACGAGCAATATTTC. Amino acid sequence: CASSGKPGLTGGPHEQYF.

The chain uses TRBV28 and TRBJ1-2, with 10 bases that match TRBD1. The CDR3 totals 17 residues. CDR1 is MDHEN and CDR2 is SYDVKM in the germline V gene. The CDR3, as DNA: TGTATCAGCAGTGAAGGACAGGGGGGGGATTCTAACTATGGCTACACCTTC. Translation: CISSEGQGGDSNYGYTF.

The rearrangement uses TRBV6-5 and TRBJ2-6, with D possibly TRBD1 on 5 matching bases. Germline CDR1 and CDR2: MNHEY and SVGAGI. The CDR3 extends over 15 amino acids. V was clipped by 5 bases and J by 14 bases, with 22 bases between them. The CDR3 here is CASSPDLHGAILLTF. CDR3 sequence (DNA): TGTGCCAGCAGTCCCGACCTTCATGGGGCCATCCTCCTGACTTTC.

About this clonotype: This could be a read error, since a much larger clone is one nucleotide away. The rearrangement joins TRBV7-2 to TRBJ1-1; TRBD1 is a possible D gene (5 bases). Germline V gene lookup returns CDR1 SGHTA and CDR2 FQGNSA. The CDR3 has 12 residues. Trimming removed 5 bases from V and 11 bases from J, with 15 bases in between. In DNA, the CDR3 is TGTGCCAGCAGCATAGAGGGACTACGCGCTTTCTTT. It specifies CASSIEGLRAFF.

A remark on this clonotype: Mismatch with germline at one junction end may stem from a read error. The chain has TRBV11-2 and TRBJ2-1; D is unresolved. The CDR3 is 14 residues long. The germline V gene encodes CDR1 SGHAT and CDR2 FQNNGV. DNA for the CDR3: TGTGCAAGCAACTTATACCGGCTAGTTAATGAGCAGTTCTTC. It is translated as CASNLYRLVNEQFF.

Regarding this clonotype: One junction end disagrees with the germline gene, perhaps due to a read error. The chain links TRBV11-2 to TRBJ1-2; TRBD1 agrees at 7 bases. Germline loops: CDR1 SGHAT, CDR2 FQNNGV. This CDR3 has 15 residues. The CDR3 region is CASTLEGASGGAYTF. The CDR3 DNA sequence: TGTGCCAGCACCTTAGAGGGGGCCAGTGGCGGTGCATACACCTTC.

A note on this clonotype: The CDR3 carries no conserved terminal phenylalanine or tryptophan, so it likely arises from a read error. The J gene is TRBJ2-2, the V gene TRBV5-6; possibly TRBD1 or TRBD2 for D (5 bases each). The CDR3 runs to 15 residues. The germline V gene has CDR1 SGHDT and CDR2 YYEEEE. This CDR3 is CASSPGIGVTGELFL. Here the CDR3 DNA reads TGTGCCAGCAGTCCCGGGATAGGGGTCACCGGAGAGCTGTTTTTA.

Remarks on this clonotype: The germline gene is not matched at one end of the junction; a read error may be the cause. The chain couples TRBV12-3 or TRBV12-4 to TRBJ1-2; no clear D. The CDR3 has 15 residues. The CDR3 coding sequence is TGTGTCAGCAGCCTCGGACGGGAGGCAAACTATGGCTACACCTTC. Translating it yields CVSSLGREANYGYTF.

As to this clonotype: At one of its ends the junction is not consistent with the germline gene, which may arise from a read error. The chain joins TRBV5-6 to TRBJ2-1; D is unresolved. There are 16 residues in the CDR3. The germline gives CDR1 SGHDT, CDR2 YYEEEE. CDR3 residues: CASRSLQLAYNPEQLF. CDR3 coding DNA: TGTGCCAGCAGATCCCTGCAGTTGGCCTACAATCCTGAACAGTTATTC.

This clonotype was counted at least ten times. The chain links TRBV2 to TRBJ2-3; the match to TRBD2 covers 11 bases. Germline V gene data show CDR1 as SNHLY and CDR2 as FYNNEI. The trim removed 7 bases at V and 4 bases at J, leaving 7 bases unmatched. CDR3 length: 15 amino acids. CDR3 sequence reads: CASTGLAVIPDTQYF. The CDR3 DNA follows: TGTGCCAGCACGGGACTAGCGGTAATTCCAGATACGCAGTATTTT. The whole variable domain, filled in from reference TRBV2 and TRBJ2-3, reads EPEVTQTPSHQVTQMGQEVILRCVPISNHLYFYWYRQILGQKVEFLVSFYNNEISEKSEIFDDQFSVERPDGSNFTLKIRSTKLEDSAMYFCASTGLAVIPDTQYFGPGTRLTVL.

Concerning this clonotype: The CDR3 ends on some other residue instead of the conserved phenylalanine or tryptophan, so this is likely a read error. The chain is built from TRBV19 and TRBJ1-5; tentative D call: TRBD1 (5 bases). V shed 3 bases and J shed 5 bases, with 14 bases lying between them. This CDR3 spans 15 amino acids. Germline values: CDR1 LNHDA, CDR2 SQIVND (reference sequence). The CDR3 DNA sequence: TGTGCCAGTAGTATGACTCCGGGGGGGTATCAGCCCCAGCATTAT. Protein: CASSMTPGGYQPQHY.

As for this clonotype: Given the absence of the conserved phenylalanine or tryptophan at the CDR3 end, a read error is likely. V usage is TRBV11-3 and J usage is TRBJ2-1; 9 bases fit TRBD1. This CDR3 is built from 16 residues. Germline V gene lookup returns CDR1 SGHNT and CDR2 YENEEA. DNA for the CDR3: TGTGCCAACAGCCCAGCAGGACAGGGGATGGTAGACGAGCAGTTCCTC. Residues: CANSPAGQGMVDEQFL.

CDR3 region: CASRHRIGEQFF. As DNA, the CDR3 is TGTGCCAGCAGACATCGGATAGGAGAGCAGTTCTTC. The V and J genes are TRBV14 and TRBJ2-1; no clear D. The CDR3 consists of 12 residues. Germline V lookup: CDR1 SGHDN, CDR2 FVKESK. V was trimmed by 6 bases and J by 10 bases, leaving 13 bases between them.

The CDR3: CASSFKQTDTGELFF. CDR3 nucleotide sequence: TGTGCCAGCAGCTTTAAGCAAACGGACACCGGGGAGCTGTTTTTT. V is TRBV11-2 and J is TRBJ2-2; D is unresolved. Germline-derived CDR1 and CDR2 are SGHAT and FQNNGV. This CDR3 has 15 residues. Deletions cut 3 bases from V and 3 bases from J, with 11 bases between.

The chain carries TRBV28 and TRBJ2-2; 7 positions match TRBD2. The V segment lost 1 base and the J segment 3 bases; nucleotides outside the gene matches: 8. The CDR3 spans 17 residues. Germline CDR1 reads MDHEN; CDR2 reads SYDVKM. Here the CDR3 DNA reads TGTGCCAGCAGTTTATTCGGGGGAGGGCCGCACACCGGGGAGCTGTTTTTT. It specifies CASSLFGGGPHTGELFF. Combining the CDR3 with reference TRBV28 and TRBJ2-2 gives the whole variable domain DVKVTQSSRYLVKRTGEKVFLECVQDMDHENMFWYRQDPGLGLRLIYFSYDVKMKEKGDIPEGYSVSREKKERFSLILESASTNQTSMYLCASSLFGGGPHTGELFFGEGSRLTVL.

Notes on this clonotype: An end of the junction differs from the germline gene, which may be a read error. The rearrangement links TRBV7-9 to TRBJ2-1; D is unresolved. The CDR3 consists of 17 residues. Germline assignment: CDR1 SEHNR and CDR2 FQNEAQ (reference sequence). The CDR3 DNA is TGTGCCGGCAGCTTACCATATCAGAGGCCTAAAACAAATGAACAGTTCTTC. Protein: CAGSLPYQRPKTNEQFF.

With respect to this clonotype: Given the absence of the conserved phenylalanine or tryptophan at the CDR3 end, a read error is likely. The chain combines TRBV6-5 with TRBJ2-2; 8 nucleotides line up with TRBD1. The CDR3 loop spans 15 amino acids. From germline, CDR1 is MNHEY and CDR2 SVGAGI. CDR3 DNA sequence: TGTGTCAGCAGTCCGCGGACAGGGTTTACCGGGGAGCTGTTTTCT. It is translated as CVSSPRTGFTGELFS.

A word on this clonotype: The junction and the germline gene differ at one end; a read error may be behind it. The chain is built from TRBV11-3 and TRBJ2-7; D is ambiguous. In germline, CDR1 is SGHNT, CDR2 YENEEA. The CDR3 extends over 12 amino acids. Written as DNA, the CDR3 is TGTCCCAACCAACGGTTGACCCACGAGCAGTATTTC. Its protein product is CPNQRLTHEQYF.

As for this clonotype: Being one base from a much bigger clone, this may be a read error. This chain uses TRBV6-5 with TRBJ1-2, with no clear D. This CDR3 comprises 11 residues. Germline V gene data show CDR1 as MNHEY and CDR2 as SVGAGI. The CDR3: CAGLGSEGYAF. As DNA, the CDR3 is TGTGCCGGCTTGGGTTCAGAAGGCTACGCCTTC.